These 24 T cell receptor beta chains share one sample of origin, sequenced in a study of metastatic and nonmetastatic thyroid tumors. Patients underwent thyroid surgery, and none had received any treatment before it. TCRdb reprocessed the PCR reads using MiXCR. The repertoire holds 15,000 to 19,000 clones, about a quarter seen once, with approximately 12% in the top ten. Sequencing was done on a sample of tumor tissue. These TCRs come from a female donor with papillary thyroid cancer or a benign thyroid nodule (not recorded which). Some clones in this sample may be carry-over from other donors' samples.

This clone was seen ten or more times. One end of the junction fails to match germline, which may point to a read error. In nucleotides, the CDR3 is TGCAGTGCTAGAGCTAACGATGGCTACACCTTC. This encodes CSARANDGYTF. The V call is TRBV20-1, the J call TRBJ1-2; D ambiguous. CDR3 size: 11 residues. Per the germline V gene, CDR1 is DFQATT and CDR2 is SNEGSKA (reference sequence).

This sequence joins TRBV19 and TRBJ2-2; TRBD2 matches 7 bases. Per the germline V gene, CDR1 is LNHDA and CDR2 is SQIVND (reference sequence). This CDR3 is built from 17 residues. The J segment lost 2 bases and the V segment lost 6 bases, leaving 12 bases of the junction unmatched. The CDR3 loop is CASRLGGRGNNTGELFF. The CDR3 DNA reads TGTGCCAGTAGGCTGGGCGGGAGAGGGAACAACACCGGGGAGCTGTTTTTT.

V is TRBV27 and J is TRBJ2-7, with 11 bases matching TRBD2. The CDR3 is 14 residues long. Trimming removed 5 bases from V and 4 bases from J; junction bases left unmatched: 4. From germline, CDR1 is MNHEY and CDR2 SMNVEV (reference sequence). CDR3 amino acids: CASSVAGGVYEQYF. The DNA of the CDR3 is TGTGCCAGCAGTGTAGCGGGAGGGGTGTACGAGCAGTACTTC.

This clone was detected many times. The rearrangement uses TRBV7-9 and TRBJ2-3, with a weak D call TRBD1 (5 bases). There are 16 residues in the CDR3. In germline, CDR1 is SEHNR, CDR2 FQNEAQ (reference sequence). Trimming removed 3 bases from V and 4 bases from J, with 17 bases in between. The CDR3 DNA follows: TGTGCCAGCAGCTTCCTTGCCACTTGGGGCGCAGATACGCAGTATTTT. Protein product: CASSFLATWGADTQYF.

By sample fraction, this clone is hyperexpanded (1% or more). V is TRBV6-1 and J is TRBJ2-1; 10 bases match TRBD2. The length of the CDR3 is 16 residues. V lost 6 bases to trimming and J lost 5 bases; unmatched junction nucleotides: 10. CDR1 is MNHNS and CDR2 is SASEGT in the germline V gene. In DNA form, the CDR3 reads TGTGCCAGCAGCTCCTATGGACTAGCGGATGACAATGAGCAGTTCTTC. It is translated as CASSSYGLADDNEQFF.

For the CDR3, the DNA is TGCGCCAGCAGCAGCGGGGGACCGCTCCAAGAGACCCAGTACTTC. Its protein product is CASSSGGPLQETQYF. The chain combines TRBV5-1 with TRBJ2-5, with 8 nucleotides matching TRBD2. CDR3 length: 15 residues. Germline CDR1 and CDR2: SGHRS and YFSETQ. V shed 4 bases, J shed 1 base, and the junction held 6 bases outside the gene matches.

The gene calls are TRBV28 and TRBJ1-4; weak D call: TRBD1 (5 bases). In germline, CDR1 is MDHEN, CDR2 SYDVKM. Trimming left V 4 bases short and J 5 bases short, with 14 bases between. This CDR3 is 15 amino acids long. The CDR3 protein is CASSYRGHRNEKLFF. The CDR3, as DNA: TGTGCCAGCAGTTATAGGGGCCATCGAAATGAAAAACTGTTTTTT.

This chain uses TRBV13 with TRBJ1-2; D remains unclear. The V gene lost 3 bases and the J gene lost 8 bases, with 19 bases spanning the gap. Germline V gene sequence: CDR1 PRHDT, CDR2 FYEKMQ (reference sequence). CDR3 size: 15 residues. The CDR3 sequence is CASSFRTETSLGYTF. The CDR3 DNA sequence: TGTGCCAGCAGCTTCCGTACCGAAACCTCCTTAGGCTACACCTTC.

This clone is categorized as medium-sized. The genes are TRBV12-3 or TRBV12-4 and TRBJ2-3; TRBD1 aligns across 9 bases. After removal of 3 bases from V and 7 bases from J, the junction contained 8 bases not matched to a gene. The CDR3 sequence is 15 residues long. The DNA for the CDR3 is TGTGCCAGCAGTTTCGGACAGGGGAAATTCAATACGCAGTATTTT. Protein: CASSFGQGKFNTQYF.

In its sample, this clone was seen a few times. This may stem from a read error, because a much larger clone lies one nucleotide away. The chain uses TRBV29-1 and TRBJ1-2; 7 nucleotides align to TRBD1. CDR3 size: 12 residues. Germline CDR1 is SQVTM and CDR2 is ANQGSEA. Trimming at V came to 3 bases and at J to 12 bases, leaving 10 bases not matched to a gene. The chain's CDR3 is CSVDGTEKGHTF. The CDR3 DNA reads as TGCAGCGTTGATGGGACAGAGAAGGGCCACACCTTC. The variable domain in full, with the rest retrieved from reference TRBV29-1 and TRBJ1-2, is SAVISQKPSRDICQRGTSLTIQCQVDSQVTMMFWYRQQPGQSLTLIATANQGSEATYESGFVIDKFPISRPNLTFSTLTVSNMSPEDSSIYLCSVDGTEKGHTFGSGTRLTVV.

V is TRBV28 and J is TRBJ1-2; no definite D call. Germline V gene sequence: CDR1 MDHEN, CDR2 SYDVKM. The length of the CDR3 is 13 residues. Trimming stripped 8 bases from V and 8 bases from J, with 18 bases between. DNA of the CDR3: TGTGCCAGCGGGTTCAACCGGGCAGAAGGCTACACCTTC. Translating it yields CASGFNRAEGYTF.

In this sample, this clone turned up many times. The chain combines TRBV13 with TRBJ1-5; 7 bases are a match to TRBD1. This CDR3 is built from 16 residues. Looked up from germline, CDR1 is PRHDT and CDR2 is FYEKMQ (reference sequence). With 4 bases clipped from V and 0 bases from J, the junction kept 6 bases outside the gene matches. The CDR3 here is CASSSGQVNSNQPQHF. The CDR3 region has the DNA TGTGCCAGCAGCTCCGGACAGGTAAATAGCAATCAGCCCCAGCATTTT.

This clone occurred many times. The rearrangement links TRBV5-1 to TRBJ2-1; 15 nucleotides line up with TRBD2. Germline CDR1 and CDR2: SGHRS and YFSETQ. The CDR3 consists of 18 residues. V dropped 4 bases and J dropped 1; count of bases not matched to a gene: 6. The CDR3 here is CASSGLAGGPHSYNEQFF. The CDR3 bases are TGCGCCAGCAGCGGACTAGCGGGAGGGCCACATTCCTACAATGAGCAGTTCTTC.

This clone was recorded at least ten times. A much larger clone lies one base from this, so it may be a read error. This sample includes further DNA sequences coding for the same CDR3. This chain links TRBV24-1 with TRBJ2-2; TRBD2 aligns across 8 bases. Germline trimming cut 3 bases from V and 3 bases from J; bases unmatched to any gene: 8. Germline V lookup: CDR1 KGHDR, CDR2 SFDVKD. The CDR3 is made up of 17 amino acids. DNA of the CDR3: TGTGCCACCAGTGATCCGGGTTTAGCGGGGTACACCGGGGAGCTGTTTTTT. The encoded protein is CATSDPGLAGYTGELFF.

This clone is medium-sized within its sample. In DNA, the CDR3 is TGCGCCAGCAGCCGAAGCTTTAGCGGGAGCGCCGGGGAGCTGTTTTTT. This translates into CASSRSFSGSAGELFF. V and J are TRBV4-1 and TRBJ2-2; the match to TRBD2 covers 9 bases. CDR3 length equals 16 residues. J was trimmed by 6 bases and V by 4 bases; bases with no gene match: 9. Germline V CDR1 and CDR2: MGHRA, YSYEKL.

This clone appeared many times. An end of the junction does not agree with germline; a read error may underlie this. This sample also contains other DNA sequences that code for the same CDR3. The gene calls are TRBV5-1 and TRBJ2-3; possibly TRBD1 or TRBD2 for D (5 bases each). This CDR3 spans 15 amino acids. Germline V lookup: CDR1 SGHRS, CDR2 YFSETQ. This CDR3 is CASRSRVGGTDTQYF. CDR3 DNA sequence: TGCGCCAGCAGATCCAGGGTCGGAGGCACGGATACGCAGTATTTT. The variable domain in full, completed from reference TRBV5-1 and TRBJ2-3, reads KAGVTQTPRYLIKTRGQQVTLSCSPISGHRSVSWYQQTPGQGLQFLFEYFSETQRNKGNFPGRFSGRQFSNSRSEMNVSTLELGDSALYLCASRSRVGGTDTQYFGPGTRLTVL.

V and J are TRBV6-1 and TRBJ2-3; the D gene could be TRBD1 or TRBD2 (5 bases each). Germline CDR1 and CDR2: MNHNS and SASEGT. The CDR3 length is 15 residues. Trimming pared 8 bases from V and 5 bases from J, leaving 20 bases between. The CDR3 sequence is CASGAIGVGQDTQYF. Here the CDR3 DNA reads TGTGCCAGCGGAGCCATCGGGGTGGGGCAAGATACGCAGTATTTT.

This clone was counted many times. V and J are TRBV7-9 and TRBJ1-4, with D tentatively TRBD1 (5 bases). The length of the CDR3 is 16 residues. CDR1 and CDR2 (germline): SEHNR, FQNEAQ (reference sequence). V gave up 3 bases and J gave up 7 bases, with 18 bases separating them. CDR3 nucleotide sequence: TGTGCCAGCAGCTTGGGCGACAGCCCAAGGACTGAAAAACTGTTTTTT. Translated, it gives CASSLGDSPRTEKLFF.

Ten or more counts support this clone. As DNA, the CDR3 is TGTGCCAGCAGTGAGGCCGCCGGGGAGCTGTTTTTT. It encodes CASSEAAGELFF. The gene calls are TRBV25-1 and TRBJ2-2; D is uncertain. This CDR3 spans 12 amino acids. Germline V gene lookup returns CDR1 MGHDK and CDR2 SYGVNS. Deletions cut 3 bases from V and 6 bases from J, with 5 bases between. Supplemented by reference TRBV25-1 and TRBJ2-2, the full variable domain reads EADIYQTPRYLVIGTGKKITLECSQTMGHDKMYWYQQDPGMELHLIHYSYGVNSTEKGDLSSESTVSRIRTEHFPLTLESARPSHTSQYLCASSEAAGELFFGEGSRLTVL.

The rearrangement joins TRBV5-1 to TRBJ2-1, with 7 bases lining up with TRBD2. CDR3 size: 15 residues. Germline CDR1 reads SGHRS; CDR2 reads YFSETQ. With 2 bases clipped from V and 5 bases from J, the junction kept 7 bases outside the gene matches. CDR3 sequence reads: CASSFPSGSNNEQFF. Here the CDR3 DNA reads TGCGCCAGCAGCTTCCCTAGCGGATCGAACAATGAGCAGTTCTTC.

The CDR3 reads CASSLGTTQETQYF. Written as DNA, the CDR3 is TGTGCCAGCAGCTTAGGGACTACACAAGAGACCCAGTACTTC. The chain uses TRBV11-2 and TRBJ2-7; tentative D call: TRBD2 (6 bases). The J call is in doubt because the DNA end fits TRBJ2-5 better. This CDR3 contains 14 residues. CDR1 and CDR2 (germline): SGHAT, FQNNGV.

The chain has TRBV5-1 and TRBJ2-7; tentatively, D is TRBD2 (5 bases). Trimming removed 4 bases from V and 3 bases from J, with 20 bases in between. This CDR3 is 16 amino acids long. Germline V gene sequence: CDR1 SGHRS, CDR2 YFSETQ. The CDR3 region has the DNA TGCGCCAGCAGCCTCTTGGGTCGTTGGGAGATCTACGAGCAGTACTTC. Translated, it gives CASSLLGRWEIYEQYF.

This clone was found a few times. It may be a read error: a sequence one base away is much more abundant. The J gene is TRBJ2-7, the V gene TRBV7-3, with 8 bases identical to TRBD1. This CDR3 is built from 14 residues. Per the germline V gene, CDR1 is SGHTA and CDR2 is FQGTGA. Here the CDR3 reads CASSSTGVGYGQYF. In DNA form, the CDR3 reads TGTGCCAGCAGCTCGACAGGGGTCGGCTACGGGCAGTACTTC.

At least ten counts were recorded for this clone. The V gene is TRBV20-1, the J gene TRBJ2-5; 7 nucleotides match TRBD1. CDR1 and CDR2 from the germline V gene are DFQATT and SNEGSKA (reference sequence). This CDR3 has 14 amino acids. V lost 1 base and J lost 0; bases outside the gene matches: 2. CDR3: CSARVGTDQETQYF. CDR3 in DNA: TGCAGTGCTAGAGTAGGGACAGACCAAGAGACCCAGTACTTC.